This T cell receptor beta chain came from a study of CD8+CD57+ T cells in acquired aplastic anemia. Study overall: Yields of DNA that came from sorted CD4+ and CD8+ cells averaged roughly 3.3 ug. Mean read depth for CD4+ cells from healthy donors was some 11 million.

This clonotype has a count of ten or more. Its antigen remains unidentified. Study results and caveats: Sharing between patients and controls was observed for twenty-nine CD8+ CDR3 sequences. Between the patient and control groups, CD8+ Simpson's diversity did not differ significantly.

The CDR3 covers 15 residues. V lost 5 bases and J lost 9; bases outside the gene matches: 12. CDR1 is MNHEY, CDR2 SVGEGT, per germline. CDR3 and TCR beta VDJ profiling relied on a genomic DNA template. One entry per CDR3 protein, called by TCRdb with MiXCR from the reads. The data contain about 190,000 distinct CDR3 sequences, approximately 50% of them singletons. This rearrangement joins TRBV6-2 or TRBV6-3 to TRBJ2-1, with 8 bases that match TRBD2. The receptor comes from a human donor in good health, serving as a control. Sequencing input: sorted CD4+, CD8+, or CD8+CD57+ T cells (not recorded which) from PBMCs. The CDR3 nucleotides read TGTGCCAGCAGTAGAGAGCGGGGGTGGGAGGGTGAGCAGTTCTTC. Encoded protein: CASSRERGWEGEQFF.